This TCR beta chain derives from a study of beta chain features in type 1 diabetes. Study-level information: There were approximately 100 million sorted cells examined across all samples.

Broader study findings: The analysis here could not establish whether HLA type shapes TCRB rearrangement.

In regard to this clone: The antigen is not known. One junction end disagrees with the germline gene, perhaps due to a read error.

CDR3 length: 16 amino acids. The germline gives CDR1 MNHEY, CDR2 SMNVEV (reference sequence). The isolated RNA, all of it, was reverse transcribed, so expressed TCRB transcripts were what got sequenced. Some clones are missing from TCRdb's copy, which holds only in-frame ones; the method was immunoSEQ multiplex PCR. The sample contains around 300,000 clones, approximately 15% of which appear only once. V usage is TRBV27 and J usage is TRBJ2-2, with D maybe TRBD2 (6 bases). Sequencing input: central memory CD4+ T cells from blood. The receptor's source is a young man in good health. The CDR3 is CASSKRAASATGELFF. Written as DNA, the CDR3 is TGTGCCAGCAGTAAACGTGCGGCTAGCGCCACCGGGGAGCTATTTTTT.